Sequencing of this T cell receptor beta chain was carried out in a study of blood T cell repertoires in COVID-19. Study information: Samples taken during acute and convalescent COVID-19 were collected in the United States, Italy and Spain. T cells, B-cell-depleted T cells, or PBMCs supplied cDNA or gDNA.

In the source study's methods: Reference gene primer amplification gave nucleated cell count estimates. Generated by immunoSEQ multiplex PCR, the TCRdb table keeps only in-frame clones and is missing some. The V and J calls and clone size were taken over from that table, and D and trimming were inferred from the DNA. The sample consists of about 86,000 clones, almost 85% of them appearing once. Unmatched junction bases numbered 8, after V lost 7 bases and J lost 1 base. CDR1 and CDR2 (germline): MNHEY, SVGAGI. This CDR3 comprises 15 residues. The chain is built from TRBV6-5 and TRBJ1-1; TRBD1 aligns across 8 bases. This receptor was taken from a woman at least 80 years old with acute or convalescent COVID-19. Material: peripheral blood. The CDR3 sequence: CASTITGTGNTEAFF. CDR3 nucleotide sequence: TGTGCCAGCACCATTACCGGGACAGGGAACACTGAAGCTTTCTTT.